This TCR beta chain derives from a study of Tregs in tolerant kidney transplant recipients. Overall study results and limits: Tregs expanded with activated donor B cells seemed most donor-specific. The small number of patients limits these findings pending further validation. No direct test of biological reproducibility was done here.

Unstimulated Tregs (CD4+CD25+CD127-) and CD4+CD25- non-Tregs were sorted from PBMCs. Only in-frame clones appear in the TCRdb table, and some are missing; sequencing was by immunoSEQ multiplex PCR. The sample shows roughly 68,000 clones, 84% of them seen only once. Trimming shortened V by 6 bases and J by 3 bases, and 19 bases separated the two germline ends. This CDR3 region has 16 residues. Germline V gene data show CDR1 as MNHNY and CDR2 as SVGAGI (reference sequence). Turning to this clone: Its antigen is not known.

The sequence came from a human donor in good health. Sequencing was performed on CD4+ T cells from blood. The chain has TRBV6-6 and TRBJ2-3; perhaps TRBD2 as D (6 bases). The CDR3 nucleotides are TGTGCCAGCAGGACAACGAGGCGGGGTAGGACAGATACGCAGTATTTT. Translating it yields CASRTTRRGRTDTQYF.